This T cell receptor (beta chain) was documented in a study of cytomegalovirus exposure and HLA in healthy donors. Samples came from healthy bone marrow donors. Regarding this clone: Its antigen is as yet unknown.

Findings of the study overall: Productive rates of about 90% or about 30% were seen for most TCR beta V segments in an earlier analysis. Indistinguishable V segments, including TRBV6-2 and TRBV6-3, were excluded.

CDR1 is LGHNA, CDR2 YSLEER, per germline. The CDR3 covers 17 residues. Trimming stripped 1 base from V and 5 bases from J, with 20 bases between. Primers: 60 Vbeta forward and 13 Jbeta reverse. Assay: immunoSEQ multiplex PCR; the TCRdb copy retains only in-frame clones and omits some. Of about 200,000 clones in the sample, around four fifths were seen once. The TCR sequence derives from a woman aged 40-49 years in good health and CMV-seronegative. The specimen was PBMCs. The J gene is TRBJ2-5, the V gene TRBV4-3, with D possibly being TRBD2 (6 bases). In DNA form, the CDR3 reads TGCGCCAGCAGCCAAGGCTTGTTGGGTAGCGGTAGGGAGACCCAGTACTTC. Encoded protein: CASSQGLLGSGRETQYF.